The 23 T cell receptor beta chains presented below share a single source sample, sequenced in a study of T cell responses to AZD1222 COVID-19 vaccine. Profiling relied on immunoSEQ multiplex PCR, and the TCRdb table lists in-frame clones only, not all of them. The sample includes tens of thousands of clones, more than 70% seen only once; the top ten take roughly 8%. The material was peripheral blood, obtained on day 0 of AZD1222 vaccination. These receptors all come from an adult in good health.

The chain links TRBV25-1 to TRBJ1-2, with a weak D call TRBD1 (5 bases). There are 15 residues in the CDR3. V was shortened by 3 bases and J by 7 bases, with 18 bases between the two germline ends. Germline V gene sequence: CDR1 MGHDK, CDR2 SYGVNS. The CDR3 region has the DNA TGTGCCAGCAGTGACCCAGGAGGGACTTTTCTTGGCTACACCTTC. Amino acids: CASSDPGGTFLGYTF.

The J gene is TRBJ2-3, the V gene TRBV3-1 (or the pseudogene TRBV3-2), with 11 bases lining up with TRBD2. The CDR3 runs 15 residues. CDR1 and CDR2 (germline): LGHDT, YNNKEL (reference sequence). V gave up 4 bases and J gave up 4 bases; unmatched junction bases: 4. DNA for the CDR3: TGTGCCAGCAGCCGGCTAGCGGGAGGATCAGATACGCAGTATTTT. It is translated as CASSRLAGGSDTQYF.

V is TRBV7-3 and J is TRBJ2-7, with D perhaps matching TRBD1 (5 bases). CDR1 and CDR2 (germline): SGHTA, FQGTGA. The CDR3 is 14 residues long. Deletions cut 2 bases from V and 0 bases from J, with 8 bases between. CDR3: CASSLDSLSYEQYF. DNA of the CDR3: TGTGCCAGCAGCTTAGACAGCCTCTCCTACGAGCAGTACTTC.

In DNA, the CDR3 is TGTGCAAGTCGCTTAGCGGACCGACATTCACCCCTCCACTTT. The encoded protein is CASRLADRHSPLHF. The chain couples TRBV12-2 to TRBJ1-6. TRBV12-2 has pseudogene status. The CDR3 has 14 amino acids.

The V gene is TRBV27, the J gene TRBJ2-1; 7 nucleotides line up with TRBD1. Looked up from germline, CDR1 is MNHEY and CDR2 is SMNVEV (reference sequence). The CDR3 is 15 amino acids. Germline trimming cut 8 bases from V and 2 bases from J; bases unmatched to any gene: 9. The CDR3 region has the DNA TGTGCCAGCCGGCTGCGGACAGGCCCCTACAATGAGCAGTTCTTC. This encodes CASRLRTGPYNEQFF.

The chain couples TRBV5-5 to TRBJ1-4; the match to TRBD1 covers 7 bases. Germline CDR1 reads SGHKS; CDR2 reads YYEKEE (reference sequence). V trimming: 5 bases; J trimming: 5 bases; junction bases outside the gene matches: 6. This CDR3 is 14 amino acids long. The CDR3: CASSFRGTNEKLFF. The CDR3 nucleotides read TGTGCCAGCAGTTTCAGGGGGACGAATGAAAAACTGTTTTTT.

The gene calls are TRBV6-4 and TRBJ2-1, with TRBD2 identical over 9 bases. J was trimmed by 8 bases and V by 4 bases; bases with no gene match: 3. This CDR3 region has 13 residues. CDR1 and CDR2 from the germline V gene are MRHNA and SNTAGT. The CDR3 loop reads CASSGTSVDEQFF. In nucleotides, the CDR3 is TGTGCCAGCAGTGGGACTAGCGTCGATGAGCAGTTCTTC.

In DNA form, the CDR3 reads TGTGCCAGCAGTTACCCCGGGACTAGAGGAAGGAATGAGCAGTTCTTC. Its translation: CASSYPGTRGRNEQFF. This chain uses TRBV6-2 or TRBV6-3 with TRBJ2-1, with TRBD2 matching 8 bases. V lost 2 bases to trimming and J lost 7 bases; unmatched junction nucleotides: 10. The CDR3 length is 16 residues. In germline, CDR1 is MNHEY, CDR2 SVGEGT.

V usage is TRBV4-2 and J usage is TRBJ1-5; D gene uncertain. The V end lost 0 bases, the J end lost 0 bases, and 9 bases lay between the germline ends. The CDR3 extends over 16 amino acids. Germline CDR1 reads LGHNA; CDR2 reads YNFKEQ. In DNA form, the CDR3 reads TGTGCCAGCAGCCAAGAAGAGGGTTATAGCAATCAGCCCCAGCATTTT. This sequence encodes CASSQEEGYSNQPQHF.

This clone appeared a single time. The rearrangement links TRBV6-2 or TRBV6-3 to TRBJ2-5, with TRBD2 identical over 15 bases. The CDR3 spans 17 residues. Germline loops: CDR1 MNHEY, CDR2 SVGEGT. With 0 bases clipped from V and 5 bases from J, the junction kept 4 bases outside the gene matches. The CDR3: CASSYSGLAGGWETQYF. CDR3 sequence (DNA): TGTGCCAGCAGTTACTCGGGACTAGCGGGAGGTTGGGAGACCCAGTACTTC.

V and J are TRBV29-1 and TRBJ2-7; TRBD2 matches 10 bases. The ends lost 6 bases at V and 1 base at J; junction bases unmatched: 6. Germline CDR1 SQVTM, CDR2 ANQGSEA. This CDR3 is 14 amino acids long. CDR3 region: CSVDGLAESYEQYF. As DNA, the CDR3 is TGCAGCGTGGACGGACTAGCGGAGTCCTACGAGCAGTACTTC.

The chain recombines TRBV7-9 with TRBJ2-1, with 10 bases aligning to TRBD2. The CDR3 has 18 residues. In germline, CDR1 is SEHNR, CDR2 FQNEAQ (reference sequence). The V gene end was trimmed by 1 base and the J gene end by 0 bases; junction bases not matched to a gene: 6. CDR3 sequence (DNA): TGTGCCAGCAGCTTAGGGCTAGCGGGGGTACTCTCCTACAATGAGCAGTTCTTC. Amino acids: CASSLGLAGVLSYNEQFF.

The chain recombines TRBV7-9 with TRBJ2-3; unclear D gene. Trimming left V 6 bases short and J 2 bases short, with 3 bases between. The CDR3 is made up of 11 amino acids. Germline V gene data show CDR1 as SEHNR and CDR2 as FQNEAQ (reference sequence). CDR3 DNA sequence: TGTGCCAGCAGTACCACAGATACGCAGTATTTT. It encodes CASSTTDTQYF.

On this clone: Different DNA sequences within this sample yield the same CDR3. The chain has TRBV5-1 and TRBJ1-3; no reliable D call. Germline V lookup: CDR1 SGHRS, CDR2 YFSETQ. V lost 0 bases and J 4 bases, leaving 8 bases between the germline ends. This CDR3 has 14 amino acids. In nucleotides, the CDR3 is TGCGCCAGCAGCTTGGGGGCGTCGGGAAACACCATATATTTT. This encodes CASSLGASGNTIYF.

The chain joins TRBV5-1 to TRBJ2-7; either TRBD1 or TRBD2 may supply D (8 bases each). Germline-derived CDR1 and CDR2 are SGHRS and YFSETQ. Trimming cost V 0 bases and J 4 bases, with 20 bases left between them. The CDR3 loop spans 17 amino acids. The CDR3 region has the DNA TGCGCCAGCAGCTTGGCCGGGGGGGACAGGTTAAATTACGAGCAGTACTTC. This encodes CASSLAGGDRLNYEQYF.

The chain joins TRBV10-1 to TRBJ2-7; D is ambiguous. The V gene lost 2 bases and the J gene lost 0 bases, with 11 bases spanning the gap. Germline loops: CDR1 WNHNN, CDR2 SYGVQD (reference sequence). The CDR3 consists of 15 residues. The CDR3 loop reads CASSEQETGSYEQYF. CDR3 coding DNA: TGCGCCAGCAGTGAGCAGGAGACGGGCTCCTACGAGCAGTACTTC.

The genes are TRBV2 and TRBJ1-4; D gene uncertain. V was cut by 5 bases and J by 5 bases, with 18 bases left in between. Looked up from germline, CDR1 is SNHLY and CDR2 is FYNNEI. There are 16 residues in the CDR3. The CDR3 nucleotides are TGTGCCAGCAGTTATGTCGCGGTCGGAGGAAATGAAAAACTGTTTTTT. It specifies CASSYVAVGGNEKLFF.

This chain links TRBV5-1 with TRBJ2-1; D is undetermined. This CDR3 comprises 15 residues. The germline CDR1 and CDR2 sequences are SGHRS and YFSETQ. V was cut by 1 base and J by 0 bases, with 8 bases left in between. Here the CDR3 DNA reads TGCGCCAGCAGCTTGACTATTAGCTCCTACAATGAGCAGTTCTTC. This sequence encodes CASSLTISSYNEQFF. The complete variable domain, with remaining parts taken from reference TRBV5-1 and TRBJ2-1, reads KAGVTQTPRYLIKTRGQQVTLSCSPISGHRSVSWYQQTPGQGLQFLFEYFSETQRNKGNFPGRFSGRQFSNSRSEMNVSTLELGDSALYLCASSLTISSYNEQFFGPGTRLTVL.

This chain links TRBV19 with TRBJ1-3, with 9 positions matching TRBD1. Trimming cost V 6 bases and J 1 base; bases outside gene matches: 10. The CDR3 length is 17 residues. Germline assignment: CDR1 LNHDA and CDR2 SQIVND (reference sequence). The CDR3 protein is CASSDPGQGISGNTIYF. In nucleotides, the CDR3 is TGTGCCAGTAGCGACCCGGGACAGGGTATTTCTGGAAACACCATATATTTT.

J is TRBJ1-2 and V is TRBV5-1, with no clear D. V was cut by 4 bases and J by 3 bases, with 10 bases left in between. The CDR3 loop spans 13 amino acids. The V gene's germline CDR1 is SGHRS and CDR2 YFSETQ. This CDR3 reads CASSLDSYYGYTF. CDR3 nucleotide sequence: TGCGCCAGCAGCCTAGACTCTTACTATGGCTACACCTTC.

This chain uses TRBV4-1 with TRBJ1-2, with TRBD1 matching 8 bases. Trimming took 0 bases from V and 4 from J; bases not matched to a gene: 7. The CDR3 runs to 16 residues. In germline, CDR1 is MGHRA, CDR2 YSYEKL. CDR3 sequence: CASSQDPRGQLYGYTF. The CDR3, as DNA: TGCGCCAGCAGCCAAGACCCCAGGGGGCAGCTCTATGGCTACACCTTC.

The V and J genes are TRBV7-9 and TRBJ1-2, with a tentative D call TRBD1 (5 bases). This CDR3 contains 12 residues. Germline V gives CDR1 SEHNR, CDR2 FQNEAQ (reference sequence). V lost 11 bases and J 3 bases, leaving 13 bases between the germline ends. CDR3 amino acids: CAPPRVYYGYTF. CDR3 nucleotide sequence: TGTGCCCCACCCAGGGTATACTATGGCTACACCTTC.

This clone was picked up one time. The chain links TRBV6-2 or TRBV6-3 to TRBJ2-7; the D gene could be TRBD1 or TRBD2 (6 bases each). V dropped 6 bases and J dropped 2 bases, with 14 bases sitting between them. Per the germline V gene, CDR1 is MNHEY and CDR2 is SVGEGT. This CDR3 comprises 14 residues. The CDR3 here is CASSPQGGTYEQYF. The DNA of the CDR3 is TGTGCCAGCAGCCCACAAGGGGGGACCTACGAGCAGTACTTC.